This T cell receptor beta chain was identified in a study of early T cells in non-severe SARS-CoV-2 infection (dated by TCRdb to the early 2020s). The study in broad terms: TCR sequencing used bulk RNA from unsorted whole blood, so alpha and beta chains could not be paired. On the study overall, not on this receptor specifically: Matching against VDJdb was skewed toward anti-spike CD8 responses, likely underestimated virus-specific expansions, and missed private and CD4 specificities.

After removal of 5 bases from V and 2 bases from J, the junction retains 2 bases not matched to a gene. CDR3 length: 13 amino acids, cysteine to phenylalanine. Only the CDR3 part of the read is kept: 39 bases, read in frame from the first base. Taken from the germline V gene, the CDR1 and CDR2 loops are ENHRY and SYGVKD. Library preparation employed 5' RACE. The instrument was a NextSeq 500. To correct for sequencing error and PCR bias, the TCR library protocol tagged individual cDNA molecules with unique molecular identifiers. Sequencing covered both TCR alpha and beta chains, and within each sample the abundances of alpha and beta sequences were tightly co-correlated. Concerning the study's data processing: Decombinator V4 was used to annotate the V gene, J gene and CDR3 of the TCR sequences. Expanded TCRs were defined as changing significantly between any two time points under a Poisson model with p below 0.0001. TCR abundances were normalised to the total number of TCRs sequenced per sample and were expressed as counts per million. TRAV1-2 paired with TRAJ12, TRAJ20 or TRAJ33 defined MAIT TCRs, while TRAV10 paired with TRAJ18 defined iNKT TCRs. VDJdb, accessed on 1 November 2021, was searched for TCRs annotated for CMV, EBV and SARS-CoV-2, and TCRs annotated for more than one antigen were excluded. TCRdb trimmed public reads at Q25 via fastp, called clones via MiXCR and kept in-frame beta chains. Merged by CDR3 protein, the rows form single entries marked with the most common genes and DNA. TCRdb, rather than the study authors, made the V and J calls. The sample includes approximately 30,000 distinct CDR3 sequences, with 5.6% observed a single time. The ten most abundant clones make up approximately 23% of the sample.

Set within a cohort of healthcare workers in London, UK, this nested case-control study involved weekly PCR testing of nasopharyngeal swabs along with blood sampling. Healthcare workers were recruited during the week of the UK lockdown, between 23 and 31 March 2020, and followed weekly for up to 16 weeks. Comments on this clonotype: Its antigen has not been determined. No base quality information exists; no much larger clone differs at one position.

Sequences were obtained from whole blood. This TCR was recovered from an adult who was a healthcare worker with PCR-confirmed SARS-CoV-2 infection or an uninfected control (not recorded which). Rearrangement joined TRBV10-3 to TRBJ2-7; TRBD1 fits 8 bases in the junction. The CDR3 protein sequence reads: CAISRDRTYEQYF. The DNA reads TGTGCCATCAGTAGGGACAGGACCTACGAGCAGTACTTC.